This TCR beta chain emerged from a study of blood T cell repertoires in COVID-19. Study summary: Collection of acute and convalescent COVID-19 samples took place in the United States, Italy and Spain. PBMCs, B-cell-depleted T cells, or T cells provided the cDNA or gDNA that made up the material.

Original processing methods: Estimation of nucleated cell counts relied on the amplification of reference gene primers. Sequencing used immunoSEQ multiplex PCR; TCRdb keeps in-frame clones, though not all of them. V and J calls and clone size are those listed in that table; D and trimming were worked out from the DNA. The sample carries about 52,000 clones, more than 75% recorded once. This CDR3 is 13 amino acids long. V lost 3 bases and J lost 1, with 6 bases in between. CDR1 is SEHNR, CDR2 FQNEAQ, per germline (reference sequence). The chain couples TRBV7-9 to TRBJ1-1; D gene uncertain. Input material: peripheral blood. This TCR was sampled from a man in his 70s with acute or convalescent COVID-19. The CDR3 bases are TGTGCCAGCAGCTTTCAGGAGAACACTGAAGCTTTCTTT. Translation: CASSFQENTEAFF.